The rows below give T cell receptor beta chains drawn from one sample of a study of OX40 agonist ivuxolimab in advanced cancers. Data came from immunoSEQ multiplex PCR; TCRdb stores just in-frame clones and leaves some out. The sample lists tens of thousands of clones, 79% occurring once. The source material was CD4+ or CD8+ T cells sorted from blood, sampled in a trial of the OX40 agonist ivuxolimab. The receptors come from an adult with an advanced solid tumor such as melanoma, head and neck, liver or kidney cancer. Each CDR3 is given with its conserved first and last residue. The D gene is left open where the match is weak. The size of a clone is reported for some rows only, either as once, few or many, or as a class for expanded clones.

J: TRBJ2-7; size: once; V: TRBV7-9; D: TRBD1; CDR3: CASSPGGPRRGDEQYF; DNA: TGTGCCAGCAGCCCAGGGGGACCTCGTAGGGGAGACGAGCAGTACTTC
J: TRBJ1-1; size: .; V: TRBV30; D: .; CDR3: CAWSVLSGEAFF; DNA: TGTGCCTGGAGTGTCCTATCGGGTGAAGCTTTCTTT
J: TRBJ1-6; size: .; V: TRBV5-6; D: TRBD1; CDR3: CASSPGQHNSPLHF; DNA: TGTGCCAGCAGCCCGGGACAGCATAATTCACCCCTCCACTTT
J: TRBJ1-5; size: .; V: TRBV7-9; D: .; CDR3: CASSLGTLEQPQHF; DNA: TGTGCCAGCAGCCTTGGAACACTAGAGCAGCCCCAGCATTTT
J: TRBJ2-1; size: .; V: TRBV7-3; D: TRBD2; CDR3: CASTQLAGGHNEQFF; DNA: TGTGCCAGCACCCAACTAGCGGGGGGGCACAATGAGCAGTTCTTC
J: TRBJ1-5; size: .; V: TRBV5-6; D: .; CDR3: CASSLRTPRGGQPQHF; DNA: TGTGCCAGCAGCTTGAGGACCCCCAGAGGAGGTCAGCCCCAGCATTTT
J: TRBJ2-1; size: .; V: TRBV11-2; D: .; CDR3: CASSSYRDSNNEQFF; DNA: TGTGCCAGCAGCTCTTACAGGGATTCGAACAATGAGCAGTTCTTC
J: TRBJ1-5; size: few; V: TRBV6-5; D: .; CDR3: CASSEGRHQPQHF; DNA: TGTGCCAGCAGTGAGGGGCGGCATCAGCCCCAGCATTTT
J: TRBJ1-5; size: few; V: TRBV10-1; D: .; CDR3: CASSPDGNQPQHF; DNA: TGCGCCAGCAGTCCTGACGGAAATCAGCCCCAGCATTTT
J: TRBJ2-3; size: .; V: TRBV7-5; D: .; CDR3: CVRSHPSLAGGGTDTQYF; DNA: TGTGTCAGAAGCCACCCATCTCTAGCGGGGGGCGGCACAGATACGCAGTATTTT
J: TRBJ2-6; size: .; V: TRBV6-1; D: .; CDR3: CASSDLVSGANVLTF; DNA: TGTGCCAGCAGTGACCTTGTCTCTGGGGCCAACGTCCTGACTTTC
J: TRBJ2-7; size: once; V: TRBV5-6; D: .; CDR3: CASSSRLYEQYF; DNA: TGTGCCAGCAGCTCTCGACTCTACGAGCAGTACTTC
J: TRBJ1-4; size: .; V: TRBV9; D: TRBD1; CDR3: CASSVDGQAYEKLFF; DNA: TGTGCCAGCAGCGTAGATGGACAGGCCTATGAAAAACTGTTTTTT
J: TRBJ2-1; size: .; V: TRBV9; D: .; CDR3: CASSVRPVGDEQFF; DNA: TGTGCCAGCAGCGTACGGCCCGTTGGAGATGAGCAGTTCTTC
J: TRBJ2-5; size: once; V: TRBV6-1; D: TRBD1; CDR3: CASSGGLGTGYQETQYF; DNA: TGTGCCAGCAGTGGAGGGCTCGGGACAGGGTACCAAGAGACCCAGTACTTC
J: TRBJ2-7; size: .; V: TRBV10-3; D: TRBD1; CDR3: CAISGDRVYEQYF; DNA: TGTGCCATCAGTGGCGACAGGGTCTACGAGCAGTACTTC
J: TRBJ1-2; size: once; V: TRBV6-6; D: .; CDR3: CASSYSQDKAGTF; DNA: TGTGCCAGCAGTTACTCCCAGGACAAGGCGGGCACCTTC
J: TRBJ1-1; size: medium-sized; V: TRBV2; D: .; CDR3: CASRAGGYTEAFF; DNA: TGTGCCAGCAGAGCTGGGGGGTACACTGAAGCTTTCTTT
J: TRBJ1-4; size: .; V: TRBV19; D: .; CDR3: CASSIQGLTNEKLFF; DNA: TGTGCCAGTAGTATTCAGGGGTTGACTAATGAAAAACTGTTTTTT
J: TRBJ1-5; size: .; V: TRBV2; D: .; CDR3: CASSEMGADQPQHF; DNA: TGTGCCAGCAGTGAGATGGGGGCGGATCAGCCCCAGCATTTT
J: TRBJ2-2; size: .; V: TRBV19; D: .; CDR3: CASSIVEGRMTNTGELFF; DNA: TGTGCCAGTAGTATCGTGGAAGGTAGAATGACGAACACCGGGGAGCTGTTTTTT
J: TRBJ1-1; size: .; V: TRBV28; D: .; CDR3: CASSLGPGSTEAFF; DNA: TGTGCCAGCAGTTTGGGACCGGGGAGCACTGAAGCTTTCTTT
J: TRBJ1-1; size: .; V: TRBV6-1; D: .; CDR3: CASSVAGRGTEAFF; DNA: TGTGCCAGCAGTGTGGCAGGGAGGGGAACTGAAGCTTTCTTT
J: TRBJ2-1; size: .; V: TRBV19; D: TRBD2; CDR3: CASLPTSGYNEQFF; DNA: TGTGCCAGTCTCCCGACTAGCGGATACAATGAGCAGTTCTTC
J: TRBJ1-4; size: .; V: TRBV7-7; D: .; CDR3: CASSSREGGNEKLFF; DNA: TGTGCCAGCAGCTCCAGGGAAGGGGGGAATGAAAAACTGTTTTTT
J: TRBJ1-5; size: .; V: TRBV27; D: .; CDR3: CASSLQSLDQPQHF; DNA: TGTGCCAGCAGTCTCCAATCTCTTGATCAGCCCCAGCATTTT
J: TRBJ1-1; size: .; V: TRBV29-1; D: .; CDR3: CSVADFTEAFF; DNA: TGCAGCGTGGCCGACTTCACTGAAGCTTTCTTT
J: TRBJ1-5; size: medium-sized; V: TRBV5-1; D: .; CDR3: CASSVGPEDNQPQHF; DNA: TGCGCCAGCAGCGTAGGACCAGAGGACAATCAGCCCCAGCATTTT
J: TRBJ1-4; size: few; V: TRBV23-1; D: .; CDR3: CASRYAGRTNEKLFF; DNA: TGCGCCAGCAGATACGCAGGGAGGACTAATGAAAAACTGTTTTTT
J: TRBJ1-1; size: .; V: TRBV6-5; D: .; CDR3: CASSYSNGRTEAFF; DNA: TGTGCCAGCAGTTACTCGAATGGGCGCACTGAAGCTTTCTTT
J: TRBJ2-7; size: few; V: TRBV18; D: TRBD2; CDR3: CASSLAGGPYEQYF; DNA: TGTGCCAGCTCCCTAGCGGGGGGCCCCTACGAGCAGTACTTC
J: TRBJ1-3; size: .; V: TRBV5-6; D: TRBD1; CDR3: CASSTGTGPIGNTIYF; DNA: TGTGCCAGCAGCACTGGGACAGGGCCTATTGGAAACACCATATATTTT
J: TRBJ1-1; size: .; V: TRBV7-3; D: .; CDR3: CASKTHGFDTEAFF; DNA: TGTGCCAGCAAGACTCACGGGTTCGACACTGAAGCTTTCTTT
J: TRBJ1-1; size: .; V: TRBV6-5; D: TRBD1; CDR3: CASSSYIRTGEAFF; DNA: TGTGCCAGCAGTTCATACATCCGGACAGGGGAAGCTTTCTTT
J: TRBJ2-7; size: .; V: TRBV19; D: TRBD1; CDR3: CASSPDRAIYEQYF; DNA: TGTGCCAGTAGCCCGGACAGGGCCATCTACGAGCAGTACTTC
J: TRBJ1-5; size: .; V: TRBV19; D: TRBD1; CDR3: CASHIQGAGSGNQPQHF; DNA: TGTGCCAGCCACATACAGGGGGCGGGGAGTGGCAATCAGCCCCAGCATTTT
J: TRBJ2-3; size: .; V: TRBV20-1; D: .; CDR3: CSALETDTQYF; DNA: TGCAGTGCTCTTGAGACAGATACGCAGTATTTT
J: TRBJ2-7; size: .; V: TRBV29-1; D: TRBD1; CDR3: CSVEDEGGSYEQYF; DNA: TGCAGCGTTGAAGATGAAGGGGGCAGCTACGAGCAGTACTTC
J: TRBJ1-2; size: .; V: TRBV27; D: .; CDR3: CASSLSGAAGPYGYTF; DNA: TGTGCCAGCAGTTTATCAGGGGCGGCAGGGCCCTATGGCTACACCTTC
J: TRBJ2-7; size: .; V: TRBV13; D: TRBD1; CDR3: CASSLRTGGAEEQYF; DNA: TGTGCCAGCAGCCTCAGAACAGGGGGCGCCGAAGAGCAGTACTTC
J: TRBJ2-1; size: once; V: TRBV2; D: .; CDR3: CASRQSGTYNEQFF; DNA: TGTGCCAGTCGGCAGTCAGGAACCTACAATGAGCAGTTCTTC
J: TRBJ2-2; size: .; V: TRBV30; D: .; CDR3: CAWSIGRGTGELFF; DNA: TGTGCCTGGAGTATAGGCAGGGGCACCGGGGAGCTGTTTTTT
J: TRBJ1-1; size: .; V: TRBV5-1; D: TRBD1; CDR3: CASSVYSGGTEAFF; DNA: TGCGCCAGCAGCGTATATTCAGGGGGCACTGAAGCTTTCTTT